The sequence of this T cell receptor beta chain was determined in a study of blood T cell repertoires in COVID-19 (TCRdb year 2020). With regard to the full study: Samples covering the acute and convalescent phases of COVID-19 were provided by collaborators in the United States, Italy and Spain. The prospective study material was composed of cDNA or gDNA derived from T cells, B-cell-depleted T cells, or PBMCs. The sample metadata nearly always contained a de-identified subject ID, COVID-19 status, age in years and sex. Samples came from the ongoing ImmuneRACE study (first 160 participants) plus 1,254 subjects from 6 global collaborators. The dataset comprised deeply sampled blood TCRbeta repertoires from subjects exposed to, actively infected with, or recovered from COVID-19. Where available, HLA class I and class II types were taken from metadata supplied by the sample provider and were not determined by assay-based typing. The repertoires were released in a freely available public database intended as a resource for research on the immune response to SARS-CoV-2.

CDR3 length: 19 amino acids, cysteine to phenylalanine. Only the CDR3 portion is preserved as DNA: 57 bases, with reading frame beginning at the first base. Here V drops 2 bases and J drops 7 bases, and the junction holds 15 bases not matched to any gene. The germline V gene gives CDR1 as KGHDR and CDR2 as SFDVKD. The immunoSEQ Assay, a bias-controlled multiplex PCR, was used to amplify TCRbeta CDR3 regions from genomic DNA. The authors processed their data as follows. The number of nucleated cells in each sample was estimated from the amplification of reference gene primers within the assay. To quantify the absolute abundance of each unique TCRbeta CDR3 rearrangement, sequence reads were collapsed and filtered. For each sample, productive Simpson clonality was calculated by taking the square root of Simpson's diversity index across productive rearrangements. The clones in this table, taken by TCRdb from immuneACCESS, are in-frame only. Not every clone is retained; where verified, under half of the shortfall comes from an unresolved V gene, and the cause of the rest is unknown. V and J calls plus clone size are reproduced from that table; the DNA served to infer D and trimming. The sample data list about 170,000 clones, and 80% to 90% of these were observed just once. The leading ten clones occupy approximately 14% of the sample.

To note about this clone: Its specific antigen is unknown. The record has no base qualities; no much larger clone is one base away.

One collaborating source in Seattle enrolled patients during active infection and followed them longitudinally through the course of disease. Whole blood was collected in K2EDTA tubes by collaborating institutions according to the institutions' own protocols. For TCRbeta analysis, collaborator samples were shipped as frozen whole blood, as isolated PBMCs, or as DNA extracted from either sample type. Overall study outcomes, separate from this receptor: The quantity of clinical and demographic metadata differed by source and by participant and was supplied without curation.

The sequence was collected from a woman in her 70s with COVID-19, enrolled during active disease. The specimen sequenced was peripheral blood. Here the chain combines TRBV24-1 and TRBJ2-2, with 10 bases aligning to TRBD2. CDR3 protein: CATSDSLQASGRGLGELFF. Here is the DNA: TGTGCCACCAGTGATTCCCTGCAGGCTAGCGGGAGAGGTCTCGGGGAGCTGTTTTTT.